This T cell receptor (beta chain) was profiled in a study of T-cell memory formation after mild COVID-19. The study, taken as a whole, reports: Later expanders leaned toward CD4+, whereas clones contracting from day 15 to 85 were balanced CD4/CD8.

V dropped 7 bases and J dropped 6 bases, with 17 bases sitting between them. The CDR3 runs 14 residues. Germline V gives CDR1 MNHEY, CDR2 SVGAGI. The table lists this clonotype with a few counts. The target antigen is unknown. Via MiXCR, TCRdb re-called the 5' RACE reads, giving one row per CDR3 protein. The data contain 250,000 to 300,000 distinct CDR3 sequences, around 15% of them singletons. The sequenced sample was PBMCs or a T cell subset sorted from them (not recorded which). The rearrangement links TRBV6-5 to TRBJ2-3; D possibly corresponds to TRBD2 (6 bases). The receptor's source is a man aged 18 to 29 who had mild COVID-19 (a few samples of this study predate the infection). Cell type and time point are not known. CDR3 region: CASKKGGDDDTQYF. In DNA form, the CDR3 reads TGTGCCAGCAAGAAGGGCGGGGACGACGATACGCAGTATTTT.